These 9 T cell receptor beta chains were all obtained from the same sample, sequenced in a study of T cell responses to AZD1222 COVID-19 vaccine. Here immunoSEQ multiplex PCR was the method, and the copy in TCRdb shows in-frame clones only, minus some. The sample lists approximately 91,000 clones, about 91% occurring once. Material: peripheral blood, obtained 28 days after the second AZD1222 dose. The source is an adult who received the AZD1222 COVID-19 vaccine.

This sequence joins TRBV9 and TRBJ1-3, with no clear D. The CDR3 is 15 residues long. Germline V CDR1 and CDR2: SGDLS, YYNGEE. Trimming shortened V by 4 bases and J by 0 bases, and 11 bases separated the two germline ends. The CDR3 DNA reads as TGTGCCAGCAGCATCATGGACGGCTCTGGAAACACCATATATTTT. Amino acid sequence: CASSIMDGSGNTIYF.

This chain uses TRBV5-1 with TRBJ2-2, with TRBD1 matching over 8 bases. The germline CDR1 and CDR2 sequences are SGHRS and YFSETQ. J gave up 4 bases and V 0 bases, and 11 bases lay outside the gene matches. This CDR3 has 18 residues. The CDR3 here is CASSLGFRGQRVTGELFF. Here the CDR3 DNA reads TGCGCCAGCAGCTTGGGTTTCAGGGGGCAGCGCGTCACCGGGGAGCTGTTTTTT. Based on the CDR3 plus reference TRBV5-1 and TRBJ2-2, the full variable domain is KAGVTQTPRYLIKTRGQQVTLSCSPISGHRSVSWYQQTPGQGLQFLFEYFSETQRNKGNFPGRFSGRQFSNSRSEMNVSTLELGDSALYLCASSLGFRGQRVTGELFFGEGSRLTVL.

This clone was observed a handful of times. The V call is TRBV27, the J call TRBJ1-4, with 7 nucleotides matching TRBD1. The V segment lost 4 bases and the J segment 1 base; nucleotides outside the gene matches: 3. Germline lookup yields CDR1 MNHEY and CDR2 SMNVEV (reference sequence). The CDR3 covers 15 residues. The CDR3 DNA follows: TGTGCCAGCAGTTCATACAGGGGAACTAATGAAAAACTGTTTTTT. It specifies CASSSYRGTNEKLFF.

V is TRBV6-5 and J is TRBJ2-5; 8 nucleotides align to TRBD2. Germline assignment: CDR1 MNHEY and CDR2 SVGAGI. Losses at the gene ends were 6 bases for V and 2 bases for J; bases not matched to a gene: 8. This CDR3 is 15 amino acids long. As DNA, the CDR3 is TGTGCCAGCAGCCCCACTAGCGGAACGCAAGAGACCCAGTACTTC. Translated, it gives CASSPTSGTQETQYF.

Concerning this clone itself: This same CDR3 is encoded by further DNA sequences in the sample. The chain has TRBV11-2 and TRBJ2-1; D is unclear. V was clipped by 0 bases and J by 4 bases, with 4 bases between them. Germline V lookup: CDR1 SGHAT, CDR2 FQNNGV. The CDR3 loop spans 13 amino acids. The CDR3 DNA reads as TGTGCCAGCAGCTTAGAAGATTACAATGAGCAGTTCTTC. It translates to CASSLEDYNEQFF.

The chain links TRBV7-9 to TRBJ2-4; D gene unclear. V lost 3 bases and J lost 5, with 14 bases in between. CDR1 is SEHNR, CDR2 FQNEAQ, per germline (reference sequence). There are 15 residues in the CDR3. CDR3 sequence reads: CASSFAGNKENIQYF. DNA for the CDR3: TGTGCCAGCAGCTTCGCTGGTAATAAAGAAAACATTCAGTACTTC. The whole variable domain, remainder taken from reference TRBV7-9 and TRBJ2-4, is DTGVSQNPRHKITKRGQNVTFRCDPISEHNRLYWYRQTLGQGPEFLTYFQNEAQLEKSRLLSDRFSAERPKGSFSTLEIQRTEQGDSAMYLCASSFAGNKENIQYFGAGTRLSVL.

The V and J genes are TRBV9 and TRBJ2-2; the D gene is possibly TRBD1 (6 bases). The CDR3 runs to 15 residues. V was trimmed by 3 bases and J by 4 bases, leaving 13 bases between them. Germline CDR1 SGDLS, CDR2 YYNGEE. As DNA, the CDR3 is TGTGCCAGCAGCGATGGACAGACTTCCACCGGGGAGCTGTTTTTT. Translating gives CASSDGQTSTGELFF. The full variable domain, its missing parts supplied by reference TRBV9 and TRBJ2-2, is DSGVTQTPKHLITATGQRVTLRCSPRSGDLSVYWYQQSLDQGLQFLIQYYNGEERAKGNILERFSAQQFPDLHSELNLSSLELGDSALYFCASSDGQTSTGELFFGEGSRLTVL.

The chain links TRBV6-5 to TRBJ2-7; possible D gene TRBD1, 6 bases. The V end was cut by 6 bases, the J end by 6 bases, with 21 bases between. The germline V gene has CDR1 MNHEY and CDR2 SVGAGI. This CDR3 has 15 residues. The CDR3: CASRLSGTTNGEQYF. The CDR3 nucleotides are TGTGCCAGCAGACTTTCCGGGACAACGAACGGCGAGCAGTACTTC.

The chain couples TRBV19 to TRBJ1-3; D may be TRBD1 (5 bases). The CDR3 is made up of 17 amino acids. Germline V CDR1 and CDR2: LNHDA, SQIVND (reference sequence). V was pared by 7 bases and J by 0 bases, with 19 bases between. The CDR3 region is CASTSWGRDRSGNTIYF. DNA of the CDR3: TGTGCCAGTACCAGCTGGGGGAGGGATCGCTCTGGAAACACCATATATTTT.